This T cell receptor (beta chain) was profiled in a study of early T cells in non-severe SARS-CoV-2 infection. V was clipped by 0 bases and J by 5 bases, with 13 bases between them. The CDR3 sequence is 15 residues long. Germline V CDR1 and CDR2: MGHDK, SYGVNS. One entry per CDR3 protein, called by TCRdb with MiXCR from the 5' RACE reads. The data hold about 85,000 distinct CDR3 sequences, with under 15% observed a single time. The gene calls are TRBV25-1 and TRBJ1-1, with D maybe TRBD1 (6 bases). Sequencing used whole blood. This TCR came from an adult who was a healthcare worker with PCR-confirmed SARS-CoV-2 infection or an uninfected control (not recorded which). The CDR3 DNA sequence: TGTGCCAGCAGTGAATATCGGGGGGCGTCGACTGAAGCTTTCTTT. Translated, it gives CASSEYRGASTEAFF.